Listed here are 20 T cell receptor beta chains from one sample, sequenced in a study of patients and donors after allogeneic stem cell transplantation. TCRdb analysed the RT-PCR reads with MiXCR anew, one entry per CDR3 protein. The data contain roughly 960,000 distinct CDR3 sequences, roughly 18% of them seen just once; the ten biggest clones take up under 6.5%. The material sequenced was blood, either unsorted or a sorted T cell fraction (not recorded which). The receptor set was obtained from a human donor who was either an allogeneic HSCT recipient or a stem cell or donor lymphocyte infusion donor (not recorded which). It is not recorded whose cells these are; they may come from a transplant donor.

The gene calls are TRBV20-1 and TRBJ1-2, with 7 bases matching TRBD1. The CDR3 extends over 13 amino acids. The junction had 11 bases not matched to a gene; V was cut back by 3 bases and J by 10 bases. Per germline, CDR1 DFQATT and CDR2 SNEGSKA (reference sequence). The chain's CDR3 is CSARETKQGDYTF. The CDR3 bases are TGCAGTGCTAGGGAGACAAAGCAGGGGGACTACACCTTC.

The chain employs TRBV3-1 and TRBJ2-1; maybe TRBD2 (6 bases). CDR3 size: 15 residues. Germline assignment: CDR1 LGHDT and CDR2 YNNKEL (reference sequence). V lost 1 base, J lost 6 bases, and 13 bases lay in between. The chain's CDR3 is CASSQGGTFRNEQFF. The DNA of the CDR3 is TGTGCCAGCAGCCAAGGCGGGACTTTCCGCAATGAGCAGTTCTTC.

This clonotype has only a few counts. The rearrangement uses TRBV7-2 and TRBJ1-5; perhaps TRBD1 as D (5 bases). Germline values: CDR1 SGHTA, CDR2 FQGNSA. The CDR3 is made up of 14 amino acids. Trimming took off 5 bases at V and 11 bases at J, with 19 bases between the two ends. CDR3 in amino acids: CASSLDWFNRTQHF. CDR3 in DNA: TGTGCCAGCAGCCTCGACTGGTTTAACAGGACCCAGCATTTT.

This clonotype has more than one count but fewer than ten. The chain recombines TRBV5-6 with TRBJ2-1; D may be TRBD1 (6 bases). The germline CDR1 and CDR2 sequences are SGHDT and YYEEEE. V dropped 0 bases and J dropped 4 bases, with 11 bases sitting between them. The CDR3 sequence is 15 residues long. The CDR3 DNA follows: TGTGCCAGCAGCTTGGGACAGGCGCTATACAATGAGCAGTTCTTC. It encodes CASSLGQALYNEQFF.

About this clonotype: Being one base from a much bigger clone, this may be a read error. The chain carries TRBV5-5 and TRBJ1-1; D gene uncertain. This CDR3 region has 13 residues. The V end lost 2 bases, the J end lost 1 base, and 6 bases lay between the germline ends. Germline V CDR1 and CDR2: SGHKS, YYEKEE (reference sequence). CDR3 amino acids: CASSLPENTEAFF. DNA for the CDR3: TGTGCCAGCAGCTTACCGGAGAACACTGAAGCTTTCTTT.

This clonotype appeared once. CDR3 protein: CASSPSLRPDEAFF. DNA for the CDR3: TGTGCCAGTAGTCCTAGTCTCAGACCAGATGAAGCTTTCTTT. This rearrangement joins TRBV19 to TRBJ1-1; D not resolved. This CDR3 has 14 amino acids. Germline CDR1 reads LNHDA; CDR2 reads SQIVND (reference sequence). Trimming took off 5 bases at V and 7 bases at J, with 17 bases between the two ends.

In DNA form, the CDR3 reads TGCAGTGCTAGAGTGCTCGGAGCTTTCTTT. Amino acid sequence: CSARVLGAFF. The V call is TRBV20-1, the J call TRBJ1-1; no reliable D call. The CDR3 runs 10 residues. V was clipped by 1 base and J by 10 bases, with 7 bases between them. Looked up from germline, CDR1 is DFQATT and CDR2 is SNEGSKA (reference sequence).

This clonotype was counted between two and nine times. The chain carries TRBV18 and TRBJ1-1; no reliable D call. Germline CDR1 KGHSH, CDR2 LQKENI. The CDR3 length is 13 residues. V gave up 4 bases and J gave up 1 base, with 7 bases separating them. The CDR3 DNA reads as TGTGCCAGCTCACACAGTGAGAACACTGAAGCTTTCTTT. This gives the protein CASSHSENTEAFF.

In this sample, this clonotype turned up a few times. This chain joins TRBV30 and TRBJ1-2; D gene unclear. Germline V gene lookup returns CDR1 GTSNPN and CDR2 SVGIG (reference sequence). V gave up 0 bases and J gave up 4 bases, with 9 bases separating them. The CDR3 covers 13 residues. The CDR3 DNA sequence: TGTGCCTGGAGTGTAAGAGGCACCTATGGCTACACCTTC. Its protein product is CAWSVRGTYGYTF.

V usage is TRBV6-5 and J usage is TRBJ2-5, with D uncertain. V was shortened by 1 base and J by 1 base, with 13 bases between the two germline ends. The CDR3 contains 16 residues. The germline CDR1 and CDR2 sequences are MNHEY and SVGAGI. The CDR3 region has the DNA TGTGCCAGCAGTTACTTGGGGATAGGATCCCAAGAGACCCAGTACTTC. It specifies CASSYLGIGSQETQYF.

This clonotype was detected once. The chain recombines TRBV6-1 with TRBJ2-1, with TRBD2 matching 13 bases. The V gene's germline CDR1 is MNHNS and CDR2 SASEGT. The J segment lost 6 bases and the V segment lost 4 bases, leaving 3 bases of the junction unmatched. This CDR3 is 15 amino acids long. The CDR3 sequence is CASSALAGGSNEQFF. The CDR3 nucleotides are TGTGCCAGCAGTGCACTAGCGGGGGGGTCCAATGAGCAGTTCTTC.

The J gene is TRBJ2-1, the V gene TRBV5-1, with D possibly being TRBD2 (6 bases). Germline-derived CDR1 and CDR2 are SGHRS and YFSETQ. The CDR3 length is 12 residues. Trimming took 3 bases from V and 10 from J, leaving 11 bases between them. DNA for the CDR3: TGCGCCAGCAGCTCTGGGGGGACGGAGCAGTTCTTC. Protein product: CASSSGGTEQFF. Combining the CDR3 with reference TRBV5-1 and TRBJ2-1 gives the whole variable domain KAGVTQTPRYLIKTRGQQVTLSCSPISGHRSVSWYQQTPGQGLQFLFEYFSETQRNKGNFPGRFSGRQFSNSRSEMNVSTLELGDSALYLCASSSGGTEQFFGPGTRLTVL.

This clonotype was recorded a few times. The chain has TRBV5-1 and TRBJ2-7, with 7 positions matching TRBD1. J gave up 5 bases and V 4 bases, and 3 bases lay outside the gene matches. From germline, CDR1 is SGHRS and CDR2 YFSETQ. The CDR3 spans 12 residues. CDR3 DNA sequence: TGCGCCAGCAGCGATACAGGGGACGAGCAGTACTTC. It translates to CASSDTGDEQYF.

This clonotype was seen a few times. The rearrangement links TRBV20-1 to TRBJ1-3; no definite D call. In germline, CDR1 is DFQATT, CDR2 SNEGSKA (reference sequence). This CDR3 has 11 amino acids. The V and J ends lost 6 bases and 4 bases respectively, with 7 bases between them. DNA of the CDR3: TGCAGTGCCCCCTACGGAAACACCATATATTTT. This translates into CSAPYGNTIYF.

This clonotype turned up a few times. CDR3 DNA sequence: TGCAGTGCTAGGCGGCTAGCGGCCTACAATGAGCAGTTCTTC. This translates into CSARRLAAYNEQFF. This chain uses TRBV20-1 with TRBJ2-1; the match to TRBD2 covers 7 bases. The CDR3 loop spans 14 amino acids. J lost 2 bases, V lost 3 bases, and 4 bases had no gene match. Germline CDR1 reads DFQATT; CDR2 reads SNEGSKA (reference sequence).

This clonotype was observed a few times. The rearrangement joins TRBV30 to TRBJ2-3, with D tentatively TRBD1 or TRBD2 (6 bases each). In germline, CDR1 is GTSNPN, CDR2 SVGIG (reference sequence). Trimming removed 2 bases from V and 3 bases from J, with 12 bases in between. CDR3 length: 14 amino acids. DNA of the CDR3: TGTGCCTGGAGTCCGGGGGCCAAGACAGATACGCAGTATTTT. Amino acid sequence: CAWSPGAKTDTQYF.

The chain has TRBV9 and TRBJ2-5, with D possibly matching TRBD1 (6 bases). V was cut by 2 bases and J by 0 bases, with 14 bases left in between. CDR3 size: 16 residues. Germline V gives CDR1 SGDLS, CDR2 YYNGEE. CDR3 DNA sequence: TGTGCCAGCAGCGTTGGGGGCCCGCTGTACCAAGAGACCCAGTACTTC. Its protein product is CASSVGGPLYQETQYF.

This sequence joins TRBV19 and TRBJ2-5; possibly TRBD1 for D (5 bases). The germline gives CDR1 LNHDA, CDR2 SQIVND (reference sequence). V was clipped by 3 bases and J by 1 base, with 9 bases between them. The CDR3 extends over 14 amino acids. In nucleotides, the CDR3 is TGTGCCAGTAGTATGGTGACAGCCCAAGAGACCCAGTACTTC. Its protein is CASSMVTAQETQYF.

The chain links TRBV2 to TRBJ1-5; the D gene is possibly TRBD1 (6 bases). V was shortened by 10 bases and J by 0 bases, with 19 bases between the two germline ends. CDR3 length equals 16 residues. The germline V gene has CDR1 SNHLY and CDR2 FYNNEI. CDR3 loop: CATLGETGDSNQPQHF. The CDR3 DNA sequence: TGTGCCACCCTCGGGGAGACAGGAGATAGCAATCAGCCCCAGCATTTT.

This clonotype was counted between two and nine times. V gene TRBV5-1 combines with J gene TRBJ2-1, with D possibly TRBD1 on 6 matching bases. The CDR3 contains 14 residues. Germline values: CDR1 SGHRS, CDR2 YFSETQ. Trimming left V 7 bases short and J 2 bases short, with 13 bases between. The CDR3 spells CASGDGTTYNEQFF. CDR3 bases: TGCGCCAGCGGCGACGGGACAACCTACAATGAGCAGTTCTTC.